The subject of this entry is one TCR beta chain. Its antigen has not been determined. Per-nucleotide qualities are absent, and no much larger clonotype sits a single base away. This sample stems from a study of blood T cells in healthy people across ages (dated by TCRdb to about 2015). About the investigation overall: In model experiments, roughly one uniquely barcoded TCR beta cDNA molecule per two T cells was captured by template switching. To track age-related changes in TCR beta repertoire diversity, the study relied on deep sequencing normalized with unique cDNA molecular identifiers. Donors were grouped into four age groups: young (average approximately 15 years), middle-aged (39), aged (approximately 67) and long-lived (less than 85). To avoid experimental bias, donors of different ages were spread randomly across the sequencing lanes. The study analyzed two additional independent replicas of 1 million unique cDNA reads from the same blood draw for two donors, one aged 18 to 29 and one aged 80 or older.

Library preparation used 5' RACE. The instrument was an Illumina HiSeq 2500. A second PCR of about 7 to 12 cycles was run with a J-beta primer mix and a sample-barcoded 5' primer. Each TCR beta cDNA molecule received a unique molecular identifier from a template-switch 5' adaptor carrying 12 random nucleotides. Each sample yielded at least 3 million CDR3-containing paired-end reads. First-strand cDNA was synthesized from all RNA with the Mint cDNA synthesis kit, primed by a TRBC-specific oligonucleotide. Following uracil-DNA glycosylase treatment, a first 18-cycle PCR with universal primers M1SS and BC2_uni_R was performed on all cDNA. As for how the authors treated the data: For normalization, 1 million high-quality reads, each with a distinct molecular identifier, were randomly selected from each sample. Reads with shared molecular identifiers were discarded instead of being binned into consensus sequences. CDR3 identification, clonotype clustering and error correction used MiTCR with a Q25 quality threshold and the strictest error-elimination algorithm. A nonparametric unseen species model using Euler transformation provided a lower-bound estimate of total TCR beta diversity. TCRdb passed the public sequencing reads through fastp at Q25 and MiXCR, retaining productive beta sequences. CDR3 protein duplicates are merged, each entry listing the most common genes and DNA. It is TCRdb's table, rather than the study itself, that gives the V and J calls and clone size. The sample table shows over 1,300,000 distinct CDR3 sequences, and almost 60% are seen once. The top ten clones comprise more than 6% of the sample.

Systemically healthy Caucasian individuals from Russia, 39 in total and aged about 6 to 95 years, were included as donors. Each donor gave about 9.7 milliliters of peripheral blood, drawn into EDTA-treated Vacutainer tubes. PBMCs were isolated by Ficoll-Paque density-gradient centrifugation, with at least 6 million obtained per sample. Trizol reagent was used to extract total RNA from PBMCs, with at least 6 micrograms per sample. Naive CD45RAhigh/CD27high T cell percentages were measured by flow cytometry on a PBMC aliquot from every donor. Ends trimmed: V by 5 bases, J by 7 bases; bases unmatched to a gene: 14. Measured from the cysteine to the phenylalanine, the CDR3 is 17 residues long. Only the CDR3 DNA is retained, 51 bases long and in frame from the first base. As encoded in the germline V gene (reference sequence), CDR1 is SEHNR while CDR2 is FQNEAQ. Results the study describes overall, beyond this receptor: Because the CMV infection status of the donors was unknown, age-related changes in expanded clonotypes may potentially have been confounded. Compared with the aged group, the long-lived group had more naive CD4+ T cells, fewer expanded clones and increased TCR diversity, a pattern suggesting age selection. Since profiling was done on bulk unsorted PBMCs, naive and antigen-experienced compartments could not be conclusively compared. A strong correlation was found between observed TCR beta diversity and the percentage of naive T cells measured by flow cytometry. Total diversity estimates from one million sequenced T cells were considered lower bounds and underestimates. As age increased, observed TCR beta diversity per million T cells dropped in a roughly linear way, and a significant reduction was already evident by age 40.

This clonotype originated in a man between 18 and 29 years old in good health. The sample consisted of blood. The receptor chain draws on TRBV7-9 and TRBJ2-1, with 10 junctional bases fitting TRBD2. In nucleotide form, the sequence is TGTGCCAGCAGCCTCACTAGCGGGGTACGTCCGCGGAATGAGCAGTTCTTC. The translation is CASSLTSGVRPRNEQFF.